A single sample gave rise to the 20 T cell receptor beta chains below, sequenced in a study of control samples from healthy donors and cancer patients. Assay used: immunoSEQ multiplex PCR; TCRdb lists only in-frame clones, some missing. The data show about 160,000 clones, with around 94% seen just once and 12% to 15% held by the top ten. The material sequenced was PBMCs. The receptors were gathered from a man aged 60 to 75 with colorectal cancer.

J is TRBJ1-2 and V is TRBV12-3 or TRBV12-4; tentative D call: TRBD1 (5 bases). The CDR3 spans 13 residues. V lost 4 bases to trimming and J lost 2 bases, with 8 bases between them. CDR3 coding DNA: TGTGCCAGCAGTTCGGACATGAACTATGGCTACACCTTC. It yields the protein CASSSDMNYGYTF.

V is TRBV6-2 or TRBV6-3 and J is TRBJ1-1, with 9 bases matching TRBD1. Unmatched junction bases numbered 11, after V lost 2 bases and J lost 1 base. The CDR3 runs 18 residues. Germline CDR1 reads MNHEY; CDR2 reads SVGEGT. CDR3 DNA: TGTGCCAGCAGTTACCCCCCGGGACAGGGTGGGAGGAACACTGAAGCTTTCTTT. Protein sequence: CASSYPPGQGGRNTEAFF.

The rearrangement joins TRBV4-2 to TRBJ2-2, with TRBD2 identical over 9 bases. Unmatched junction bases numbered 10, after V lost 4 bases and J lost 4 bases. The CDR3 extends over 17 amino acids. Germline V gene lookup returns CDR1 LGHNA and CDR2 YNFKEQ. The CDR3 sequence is CASSLQAGGPGTGELFF. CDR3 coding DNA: TGTGCCAGCAGCCTCCAGGCGGGGGGGCCAGGCACCGGGGAGCTGTTTTTT.

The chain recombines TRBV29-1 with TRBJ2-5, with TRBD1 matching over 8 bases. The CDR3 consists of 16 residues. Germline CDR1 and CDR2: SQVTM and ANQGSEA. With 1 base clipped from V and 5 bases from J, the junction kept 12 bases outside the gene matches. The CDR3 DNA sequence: TGCAGCGTTGAAGGTGCAGGGGGCAGGTTTAGGGAGACCCAGTACTTC. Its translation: CSVEGAGGRFRETQYF.

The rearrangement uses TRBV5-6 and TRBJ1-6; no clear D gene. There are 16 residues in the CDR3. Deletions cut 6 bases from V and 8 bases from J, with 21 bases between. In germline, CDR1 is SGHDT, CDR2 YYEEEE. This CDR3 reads CASTLKEGWLYSPLHF. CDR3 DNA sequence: TGTGCCAGCACCCTTAAGGAGGGATGGCTATATTCACCCCTCCACTTT.

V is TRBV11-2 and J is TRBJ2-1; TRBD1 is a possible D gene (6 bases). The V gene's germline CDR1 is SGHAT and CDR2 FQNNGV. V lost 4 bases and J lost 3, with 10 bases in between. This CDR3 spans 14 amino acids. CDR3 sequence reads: CASSSTRGYNEQFF. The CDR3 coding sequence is TGTGCCAGCAGCTCGACCAGGGGCTACAATGAGCAGTTCTTC.

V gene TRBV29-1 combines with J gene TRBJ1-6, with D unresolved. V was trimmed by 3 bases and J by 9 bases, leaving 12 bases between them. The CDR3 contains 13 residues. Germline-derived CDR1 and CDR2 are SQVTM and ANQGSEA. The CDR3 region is CSVEEGVGSPLHF. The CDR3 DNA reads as TGCAGCGTTGAGGAGGGTGTCGGTTCACCCCTCCACTTT. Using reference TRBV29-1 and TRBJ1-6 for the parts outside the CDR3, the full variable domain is SAVISQKPSRDICQRGTSLTIQCQVDSQVTMMFWYRQQPGQSLTLIATANQGSEATYESGFVIDKFPISRPNLTFSTLTVSNMSPEDSSIYLCSVEEGVGSPLHFGNGTRLTVT.

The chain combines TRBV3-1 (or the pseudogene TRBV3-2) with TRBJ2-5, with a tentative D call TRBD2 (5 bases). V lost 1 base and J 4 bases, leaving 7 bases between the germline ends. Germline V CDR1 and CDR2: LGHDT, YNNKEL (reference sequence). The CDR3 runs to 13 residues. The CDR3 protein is CASSQGELETQYF. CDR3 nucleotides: TGTGCCAGCAGCCAAGGGGAGTTAGAGACCCAGTACTTC.

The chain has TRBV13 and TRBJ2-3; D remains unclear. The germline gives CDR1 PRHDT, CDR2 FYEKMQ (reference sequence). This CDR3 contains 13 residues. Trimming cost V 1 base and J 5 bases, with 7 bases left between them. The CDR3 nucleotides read TGTGCCAGCAGCTTAGTAGATAGAGATACGCAGTATTTT. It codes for CASSLVDRDTQYF.

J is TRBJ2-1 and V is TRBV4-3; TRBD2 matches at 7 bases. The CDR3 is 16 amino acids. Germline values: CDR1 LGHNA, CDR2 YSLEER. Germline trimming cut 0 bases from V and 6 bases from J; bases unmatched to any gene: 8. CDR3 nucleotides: TGCGCCAGCAGCCAAGAAGGATCGCGCGGGGGCAATGAGCAGTTCTTC. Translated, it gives CASSQEGSRGGNEQFF.

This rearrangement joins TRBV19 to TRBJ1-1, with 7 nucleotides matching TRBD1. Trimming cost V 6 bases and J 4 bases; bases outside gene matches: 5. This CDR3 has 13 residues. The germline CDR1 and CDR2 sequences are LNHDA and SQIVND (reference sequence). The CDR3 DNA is TGTGCCAGTAGACAGGGGCAGGGCACTGAAGCTTTCTTT. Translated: CASRQGQGTEAFF. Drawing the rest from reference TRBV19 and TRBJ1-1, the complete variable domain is DGGITQSPKYLFRKEGQNVTLSCEQNLNHDAMYWYRQDPGQGLRLIYYSQIVNDFQKGDIAEGYSVSREKKESFPLTVTSAQKNPTAFYLCASRQGQGTEAFFGQGTRLTVV.

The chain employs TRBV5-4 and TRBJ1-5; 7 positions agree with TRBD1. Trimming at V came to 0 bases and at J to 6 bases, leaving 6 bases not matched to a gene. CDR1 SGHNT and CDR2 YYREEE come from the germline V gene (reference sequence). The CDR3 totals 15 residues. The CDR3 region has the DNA TGTGCCAGCAGCTTGGATACAGGGGTCGGTCAGCCCCAGCATTTT. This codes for CASSLDTGVGQPQHF.

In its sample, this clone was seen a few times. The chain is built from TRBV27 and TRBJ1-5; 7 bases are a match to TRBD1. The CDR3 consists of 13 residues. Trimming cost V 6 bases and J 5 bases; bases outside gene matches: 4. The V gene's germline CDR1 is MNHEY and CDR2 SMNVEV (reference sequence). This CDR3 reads CASRPTGDQPQHF. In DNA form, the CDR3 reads TGTGCCAGCAGACCCACAGGGGATCAGCCCCAGCATTTT.

The CDR3 DNA reads as TGTGCCAGCAGTGAGCGACTAGGGTTGGATACGCAGTATTTT. The encoded protein is CASSERLGLDTQYF. The rearrangement joins TRBV6-1 to TRBJ2-3; tentative D call: TRBD2 (6 bases). V was clipped by 3 bases and J by 6 bases, with 13 bases between them. This CDR3 is built from 14 residues. Germline CDR1 MNHNS, CDR2 SASEGT.

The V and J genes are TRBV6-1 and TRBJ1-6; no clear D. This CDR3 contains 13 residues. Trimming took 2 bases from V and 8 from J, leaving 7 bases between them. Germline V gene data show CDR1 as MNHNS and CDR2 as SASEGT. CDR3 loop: CASSESLYSPLHF. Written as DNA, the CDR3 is TGTGCCAGCAGTGAATCCCTCTATTCACCCCTCCACTTT.

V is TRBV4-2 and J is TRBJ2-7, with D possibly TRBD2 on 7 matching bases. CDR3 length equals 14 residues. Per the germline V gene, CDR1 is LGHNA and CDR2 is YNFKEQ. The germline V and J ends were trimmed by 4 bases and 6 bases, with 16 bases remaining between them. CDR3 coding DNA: TGTGCCAGCAGCCGGGGGGGACAAGGAGGCGAGCAGTACTTC. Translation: CASSRGGQGGEQYF.

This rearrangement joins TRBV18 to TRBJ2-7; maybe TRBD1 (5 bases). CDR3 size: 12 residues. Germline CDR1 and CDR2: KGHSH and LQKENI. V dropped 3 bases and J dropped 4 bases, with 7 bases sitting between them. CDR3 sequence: CASSPGRYEQYF. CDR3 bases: TGTGCCAGCTCACCGGGGCGTTACGAGCAGTACTTC.

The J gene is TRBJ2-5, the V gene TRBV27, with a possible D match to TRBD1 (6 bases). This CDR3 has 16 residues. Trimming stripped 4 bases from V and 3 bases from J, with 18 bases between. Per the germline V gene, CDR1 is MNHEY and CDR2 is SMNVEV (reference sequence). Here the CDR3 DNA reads TGTGCCAGCAGTTCACACAGGGTAGGTCGAAAAGAGACCCAGTACTTC. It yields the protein CASSSHRVGRKETQYF.

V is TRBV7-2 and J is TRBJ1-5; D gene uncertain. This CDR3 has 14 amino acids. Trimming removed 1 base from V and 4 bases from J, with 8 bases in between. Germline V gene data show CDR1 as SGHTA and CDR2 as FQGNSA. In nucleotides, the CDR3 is TGTGCCAGCAGCTTAGTTGAGCCTAATCAGCCCCAGCATTTT. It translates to CASSLVEPNQPQHF.

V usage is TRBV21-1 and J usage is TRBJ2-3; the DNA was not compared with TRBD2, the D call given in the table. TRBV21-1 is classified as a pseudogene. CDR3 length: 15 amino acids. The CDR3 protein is CASSKGSTSTDTQYF. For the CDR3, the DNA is TGTGCCAGCAGCAAAGGGTCGACTAGCACAGATACGCAGTATTTT.